The 32 T cell receptor beta chains given below trace back to one sample, sequenced in a study of blood T cell repertoires in COVID-19. TCRdb's table, derived via immunoSEQ multiplex PCR, lists solely in-frame clones and lacks some. Here the sample spans around 70,000 clones, about 90% being singletons. Input material: peripheral blood. These receptors were collected from a human donor in a cohort sampled during active COVID-19.

The chain employs TRBV4-3 and TRBJ2-1; D might be TRBD2 (6 bases). The CDR3 spans 14 residues. Trimming pared 2 bases from V and 5 bases from J, leaving 10 bases between. CDR1 and CDR2 from the germline V gene are LGHNA and YSLEER. CDR3 coding DNA: TGCGCCAGCAGCCAATTAGCGGTAGACAATGAGCAGTTCTTC. This codes for CASSQLAVDNEQFF.

The V and J genes are TRBV5-4 and TRBJ2-7; D may be TRBD1 (6 bases). The CDR3 is made up of 14 amino acids. Per germline, CDR1 SGHNT and CDR2 YYREEE (reference sequence). V was clipped by 4 bases and J by 1 base, with 12 bases between them. In DNA form, the CDR3 reads TGTGCCAGCAGCCTCGGGGACAATTCCTACGAGCAGTACTTC. Protein: CASSLGDNSYEQYF.

This rearrangement joins TRBV19 to TRBJ1-4; tentative D call: TRBD1 (6 bases). Per germline, CDR1 LNHDA and CDR2 SQIVND (reference sequence). The ends were cut back, 6 bases at V and 4 bases at J, with 9 bases in the middle. This CDR3 region has 13 residues. CDR3 nucleotides: TGTGCCAGTAGCGACAGGTTTAATGAAAAACTGTTTTTT. It specifies CASSDRFNEKLFF.

This chain links TRBV7-8 with TRBJ1-4, with a tentative D call TRBD1 (5 bases). The CDR3 is 17 amino acids. V was trimmed by 2 bases and J by 8 bases, leaving 21 bases between them. Looked up from germline, CDR1 is SGHVS and CDR2 is FQNEAQ. The DNA for the CDR3 is TGTGCCAGCAGCTTATCGGGACTACAGGACTTGACGGAAAAACTGTTTTTT. Translating it yields CASSLSGLQDLTEKLFF.

This clone turned up a few times. The chain recombines TRBV10-3 with TRBJ1-5, with 7 bases matching TRBD1. Germline V gene lookup returns CDR1 ENHRY and CDR2 SYGVKD. The CDR3 is 17 amino acids. The trim removed 2 bases at V and 0 bases at J, leaving 7 bases unmatched. CDR3 DNA: TGTGCCATCAGTGAGGGCAGGGGGTTTAATAGCAATCAGCCCCAGCATTTT. It yields the protein CAISEGRGFNSNQPQHF.

DNA for the CDR3: TGCGCCAGCAGCTTTGGCGGGACAGACGATGGCTACACCTTC. Translated: CASSFGGTDDGYTF. This chain joins TRBV5-1 and TRBJ1-2, with TRBD1 matching 7 bases. The CDR3 consists of 14 residues. The germline gives CDR1 SGHRS, CDR2 YFSETQ. With V trimmed by 2 bases and J by 6 bases, 7 bases remained unmatched.

The chain links TRBV6-1 to TRBJ1-2, with TRBD1 identical over 7 bases. Germline CDR1 reads MNHNS; CDR2 reads SASEGT. The CDR3 loop spans 22 amino acids. V shed 1 base, J shed 1 base, and the junction held 24 bases outside the gene matches. CDR3 sequence: CASSEGDRAKSPNLNNNYGYTF. The CDR3 DNA sequence: TGTGCCAGCAGTGAAGGTGACAGGGCGAAATCCCCAAACCTAAATAATAACTATGGCTACACCTTC.

V usage is TRBV24-1 and J usage is TRBJ1-1; D remains unclear. Per the germline V gene, CDR1 is KGHDR and CDR2 is SFDVKD. The ends were cut back, 3 bases at V and 1 base at J, with 5 bases in the middle. CDR3 length: 13 residues. CDR3 sequence reads: CATSDPRNTEAFF. The CDR3 DNA follows: TGTGCCACCAGTGATCCCCGGAACACTGAAGCTTTCTTT.

The chain couples TRBV6-6 to TRBJ1-3, with 7 bases fitting TRBD1. J lost 6 bases, V lost 7 bases, and 15 bases had no gene match. In germline, CDR1 is MNHNY, CDR2 SVGAGI (reference sequence). This CDR3 has 16 amino acids. The CDR3 DNA sequence: TGTGCCAGCACCAATGGGGCGACAGGGTATTTAAACACCATATATTTT. This translates into CASTNGATGYLNTIYF.

The V and J genes are TRBV28 and TRBJ2-5, with a possible D match to TRBD1 (5 bases). The CDR3 spans 15 residues. In germline, CDR1 is MDHEN, CDR2 SYDVKM. V dropped 5 bases and J dropped 5 bases, with 18 bases sitting between them. CDR3 residues: CASSVQVTSRETQYF. The CDR3 DNA is TGTGCCAGCAGTGTACAGGTGACCAGTCGGGAGACCCAGTACTTC.

This clone was picked up one time. CDR3 in amino acids: CASSFPRGQLKEQYF. CDR3 in DNA: TGTGCCAGCAGTTTCCCCCGCGGACAGTTAAAGGAGCAGTACTTC. The genes are TRBV5-5 and TRBJ2-7; D may be TRBD1 (6 bases). The CDR3 length is 15 residues. Trimming cost V 5 bases and J 7 bases, with 22 bases left between them. Germline V gene lookup returns CDR1 SGHKS and CDR2 YYEKEE (reference sequence).

This chain connects TRBV5-1 to TRBJ2-7; 9 nucleotides line up with TRBD1. Germline assignment: CDR1 SGHRS and CDR2 YFSETQ. The CDR3 covers 13 residues. V was clipped by 7 bases and J by 6 bases; unmatched bases: 8. The CDR3 loop is CASARDRASEQYF. Written as DNA, the CDR3 is TGCGCCAGCGCCCGGGACAGGGCTTCCGAGCAGTACTTC.

This sequence joins TRBV5-5 and TRBJ1-1; D not certain. V shed 0 bases and J shed 3 bases, with 6 bases lying between them. The CDR3 has 13 amino acids. Germline-derived CDR1 and CDR2 are SGHKS and YYEKEE (reference sequence). In DNA form, the CDR3 reads TGTGCCAGCAGCTTGGTAACAGACACTGAAGCTTTCTTT. It specifies CASSLVTDTEAFF.

This sequence joins TRBV11-1 and TRBJ2-1; maybe TRBD1 (6 bases). The CDR3 runs 14 residues. Trimming left V 5 bases short and J 6 bases short, with 14 bases between. Germline-derived CDR1 and CDR2 are SGHAT and FQDESV (reference sequence). CDR3 sequence reads: CASSAGTRVNEQFF. The CDR3 nucleotides are TGTGCCAGCAGCGCCGGGACAAGGGTCAATGAGCAGTTCTTC.

This sequence joins TRBV4-1 and TRBJ2-3, with 7 bases that match TRBD2. Per germline, CDR1 MGHRA and CDR2 YSYEKL. The CDR3 totals 16 residues. V shed 1 base and J 3 bases; nucleotides not matched to a gene: 7. The CDR3 reads CASSQVPGGKTDTQYF. The CDR3 DNA sequence: TGCGCCAGCAGCCAAGTACCGGGGGGAAAAACAGATACGCAGTATTTT.

V usage is TRBV6-5 and J usage is TRBJ1-1; a possible D gene is TRBD1 (5 bases). CDR1 and CDR2 from the germline V gene are MNHEY and SVGAGI. This CDR3 region has 14 residues. The ends were cut back, 4 bases at V and 4 bases at J, with 13 bases in the middle. CDR3 loop: CASSWGGLATEAFF. CDR3 DNA sequence: TGTGCCAGCAGTTGGGGGGGGTTGGCCACTGAAGCTTTCTTT.

This clone was detected once. The J gene is TRBJ2-2, the V gene TRBV28; 8 bases line up with TRBD1. This CDR3 spans 15 amino acids. Germline loops: CDR1 MDHEN, CDR2 SYDVKM. V dropped 5 bases and J dropped 5; count of bases not matched to a gene: 7. In DNA, the CDR3 is TGTGCCAGCAGTCCCCAGGGGGCCTGGACCGGGGAGCTGTTTTTT. This encodes CASSPQGAWTGELFF.

The chain has TRBV9 and TRBJ2-3; TRBD2 aligns across 12 bases. The CDR3 covers 16 residues. V lost 3 bases to trimming and J lost 4 bases; unmatched junction nucleotides: 6. Germline CDR1 reads SGDLS; CDR2 reads YYNGEE. In DNA, the CDR3 is TGTGCCAGCAGCGCCAGGACTAGCGGGGCGGCAGATACGCAGTATTTT. Residues: CASSARTSGAADTQYF.

The chain uses TRBV5-4 and TRBJ2-7; D unclear. This CDR3 spans 14 amino acids. CDR1 is SGHNT, CDR2 YYREEE, per germline (reference sequence). Trimming stripped 4 bases from V and 4 bases from J, with 15 bases between. The CDR3 loop reads CASSLTLEMYEQYF. CDR3 DNA: TGTGCCAGCAGCCTGACCCTGGAGATGTACGAGCAGTACTTC.

This clone was recorded a few times. The chain recombines TRBV19 with TRBJ1-4; a possible D gene is TRBD1 (6 bases). Trimming removed 5 bases from V and 8 bases from J, with 9 bases in between. CDR1 LNHDA and CDR2 SQIVND come from the germline V gene (reference sequence). CDR3 size: 12 residues. Here the CDR3 reads CASSGTGEKLFF. CDR3 nucleotide sequence: TGTGCCAGTAGTGGAACAGGGGAAAAACTGTTTTTT.

This clone was picked up one time. The CDR3 nucleotides read TGTGCCAGCAGCTTAGCCCAAATACAGGGAAGGGCCGGGGAGCTGTTTTTT. Its protein is CASSLAQIQGRAGELFF. The gene calls are TRBV11-3 and TRBJ2-2, with D perhaps matching TRBD1 (6 bases). V lost 1 base and J lost 6, with 18 bases in between. CDR1 and CDR2 (germline): SGHNT, YENEEA. This CDR3 has 17 amino acids.

The V gene is TRBV4-3, the J gene TRBJ2-3; a weak D match, TRBD2 (5 bases). The germline V and J ends were trimmed by 0 bases and 1 base, with 17 bases remaining between them. Germline loops: CDR1 LGHNA, CDR2 YSLEER. CDR3 length: 18 amino acids. Here the CDR3 DNA reads TGCGCCAGCAGCCAAGATCGGGCTCTAGCCGTAGGCACAGATACGCAGTATTTT. Amino acids: CASSQDRALAVGTDTQYF.

The chain combines TRBV3-1 (or the pseudogene TRBV3-2) with TRBJ1-1, with D unclear. Germline V lookup: CDR1 LGHDT, CDR2 YNNKEL (reference sequence). V was trimmed by 0 bases and J by 11 bases, leaving 19 bases between them. This CDR3 region has 15 residues. The CDR3 region has the DNA TGTGCCAGCAGCCAAGATGTCTCCCCCGGGTTGAAGGCTTTCTTT. Its protein product is CASSQDVSPGLKAFF.

The genes are TRBV2 and TRBJ2-1; 10 bases match TRBD1. Germline V gene lookup returns CDR1 SNHLY and CDR2 FYNNEI. This CDR3 has 18 residues. V lost 0 bases and J lost 0; bases outside the gene matches: 5. CDR3 in amino acids: CASSEALGQGSSYNEQFF. CDR3 DNA: TGTGCCAGCAGTGAAGCCCTGGGACAGGGGAGCTCCTACAATGAGCAGTTCTTC. Full variable domain (missing parts from reference TRBV2 and TRBJ2-1): EPEVTQTPSHQVTQMGQEVILRCVPISNHLYFYWYRQILGQKVEFLVSFYNNEISEKSEIFDDQFSVERPDGSNFTLKIRSTKLEDSAMYFCASSEALGQGSSYNEQFFGPGTRLTVL.

The chain joins TRBV7-2 to TRBJ2-7, with 10 bases fitting TRBD2. This CDR3 contains 16 residues. After removal of 2 bases from V and 4 bases from J, the junction contained 8 bases not matched to a gene. The germline V gene encodes CDR1 SGHTA and CDR2 FQGNSA. DNA of the CDR3: TGTGCCAGCAGCTTACAGCGGGGGGGCGGTATATACGAGCAGTACTTC. It codes for CASSLQRGGGIYEQYF.

V is TRBV7-8 and J is TRBJ2-1; TRBD2 matches 13 bases. This CDR3 region has 15 residues. Germline CDR1 is SGHVS and CDR2 is FQNEAQ. J was trimmed by 5 bases and V by 5 bases; bases with no gene match: 3. The chain's CDR3 is CASSPGLAGDNEQFF. The CDR3 coding sequence is TGTGCCAGCAGCCCAGGACTAGCGGGGGACAATGAGCAGTTCTTC.

CDR3 nucleotides: TGTGCTAGTGGAAACAGGGGGGTTACCTACGAGCAGTACTTC. Translated, it gives CASGNRGVTYEQYF. The J gene is TRBJ2-7, the V gene TRBV12-5; 8 bases agree with TRBD1. From germline, CDR1 is LGHNT and CDR2 FRNRAP. V lost 6 bases to trimming and J lost 2 bases; unmatched junction nucleotides: 6. The CDR3 covers 14 residues.

The CDR3 region is CASAPGPNTEAFF. In DNA form, the CDR3 reads TGTGCCAGCGCTCCCGGTCCGAACACTGAAGCTTTCTTT. The chain is built from TRBV3-1 (or the pseudogene TRBV3-2) and TRBJ1-1; D call uncertain. The CDR3 loop spans 13 amino acids. The ends were cut back, 8 bases at V and 1 base at J, with 11 bases in the middle. Germline V lookup: CDR1 LGHDT, CDR2 YNNKEL (reference sequence).

The chain recombines TRBV6-5 with TRBJ2-7, with D perhaps TRBD2 (6 bases). Germline V gives CDR1 MNHEY, CDR2 SVGAGI. CDR3 length: 15 amino acids. Trimming removed 8 bases at V and 0 bases at J, with 17 bases between. The CDR3 coding sequence is TGTGCCAGCGGCAGGGAGCGGGCCGGCTCCTACGAGCAGTACTTC. It encodes CASGRERAGSYEQYF.

This clone was seen only a few times. This chain links TRBV4-2 with TRBJ1-1, with D tentatively TRBD1 (6 bases). The length of the CDR3 is 16 residues. V was clipped by 0 bases and J by 0 bases, with 11 bases between them. CDR1 is LGHNA and CDR2 is YNFKEQ in the germline V gene. CDR3 sequence reads: CASSQERQVMNTEAFF. The CDR3 DNA sequence: TGTGCCAGCAGCCAAGAGAGACAGGTCATGAACACTGAAGCTTTCTTT.

This chain links TRBV13 with TRBJ2-1; 7 bases are a match to TRBD2. With 4 bases clipped from V and 6 bases from J, the junction kept 3 bases outside the gene matches. This CDR3 comprises 13 residues. In germline, CDR1 is PRHDT, CDR2 FYEKMQ (reference sequence). CDR3 protein: CASSSLAANEQFF. The CDR3 DNA is TGTGCCAGCAGCTCCCTAGCGGCCAATGAGCAGTTCTTC. The full variable domain, its missing parts supplied by reference TRBV13 and TRBJ2-1, is AAGVIQSPRHLIKEKRETATLKCYPIPRHDTVYWYQQGPGQDPQFLISFYEKMQSDKGSIPDRFSAQQFSDYHSELNMSSLELGDSALYFCASSSLAANEQFFGPGTRLTVL.

The chain combines TRBV7-8 with TRBJ1-3; 7 bases line up with TRBD1. The V segment lost 10 bases and the J segment 2 bases; nucleotides outside the gene matches: 5. Germline assignment: CDR1 SGHVS and CDR2 FQNEAQ. This CDR3 comprises 13 residues. In DNA form, the CDR3 reads TGTGCCACATCGGGACAGACTGGAAACACCATATATTTT. It encodes CATSGQTGNTIYF.